Sequencing of this T cell receptor (beta chain) was carried out in a study of blood T cell repertoires in COVID-19. Study-wide background: Nucleic acid was either cDNA or gDNA, and it came from T cells, B-cell-depleted T cells, or PBMCs.

Germline trimming cut 3 bases from V and 2 bases from J; bases unmatched to any gene: 4. The CDR3 covers 15 residues. Germline CDR1 is MNHNS and CDR2 is SASEGT. Authors' methods: How many nucleated cells were present was estimated from reference gene primer amplification. Profiled with immunoSEQ multiplex PCR; TCRdb holds only in-frame clones, not every one. That table gives V, J and clone size, and the DNA gave D and trimming. Among about 210,000 clones listed, around 90% were seen once. This chain joins TRBV6-1 and TRBJ2-7, with 10 bases fitting TRBD2. This TCR was recovered from a man aged 18 to 30 with active or convalescent COVID-19. Sequencing was carried out using peripheral blood. The CDR3 DNA follows: TGTGCCAGCAGTGACAGGCTAGCGGGAGCCTACGAGCAGTACTTC. Protein product: CASSDRLAGAYEQYF.